The text below deals with one T cell receptor (beta chain). Its antigen remains unidentified. This specimen belongs to a study of cytomegalovirus exposure and HLA in healthy donors. Study observations and caveats: Among TCR beta chains, those listed as cytomegalovirus-associated numbered some 160. In vitro experiments confirmed that a few CMV-associated chains were specific for CMV antigens. While the bulk of TCR sequences proved rare, some public TCRs turned up in many donors.

CDR3 length equals 16 residues. Germline lookup yields CDR1 ENHRY and CDR2 SYGVKD. V gave up 8 bases and J gave up 2 bases; unmatched junction bases: 13. The table came from immunoSEQ multiplex PCR; TCRdb's copy has only in-frame clones and leaves some out. The sample has tens of thousands of clones, 90% to 96% seen once. The V gene is TRBV10-3, the J gene TRBJ2-3, with 7 bases that match TRBD2. The sequence derives from a young man in good health and CMV-seronegative. Sequencing input: PBMCs. The CDR3 loop is CAIRGVSGANTDTQYF. DNA for the CDR3: TGTGCCATCCGCGGGGTCAGCGGGGCCAACACAGATACGCAGTATTTT.